This T cell receptor (beta chain) was recovered during a study of T cell changes during pregnancy in multiple sclerosis (dated by TCRdb to between 2018 and 2021). Regarding the research as a whole: The study examined how the T cell repertoire changed over the course of pregnancy in women with multiple sclerosis.

Notes on this clone: Its recognized antigen is unknown. Per-base qualities were not stored, and no clone one base away is much larger.

The germline V gene supplies CDR1 SGHRS and CDR2 YFSETQ. Relative to germline, V is 2 bases shorter and J is 0 bases shorter, with 14 bases between their ends. The CDR3 has 16 amino acids, counting the end cysteine and phenylalanine. Just the 48-base CDR3 DNA is kept, in frame starting at base 1. Libraries were made using the immunoSEQ multiplex PCR assay. TCRdb limited this immuneACCESS table to in-frame rearrangements with V and J called. A share of clones is missing; checked studies link under half to unresolved V genes, and the rest is unexplained. The sample records some 27,000 clones, 85% to 90% of which are singletons. 8% of the sample is in the top ten clones.

This clonotype originated in a female donor with multiple sclerosis, enrolled in a pregnancy study. The chain was built from TRBV5-1 and TRBJ1-1, with the D gene call left open. Sequenced here: CD8+ T cells from peripheral blood mononuclear cells, sampled before pregnancy. CDR3 protein: CASSFGPGGLNTEAFF. Here is the DNA: TGCGCCAGCAGCTTCGGCCCGGGAGGCTTGAACACTGAAGCTTTCTTT.